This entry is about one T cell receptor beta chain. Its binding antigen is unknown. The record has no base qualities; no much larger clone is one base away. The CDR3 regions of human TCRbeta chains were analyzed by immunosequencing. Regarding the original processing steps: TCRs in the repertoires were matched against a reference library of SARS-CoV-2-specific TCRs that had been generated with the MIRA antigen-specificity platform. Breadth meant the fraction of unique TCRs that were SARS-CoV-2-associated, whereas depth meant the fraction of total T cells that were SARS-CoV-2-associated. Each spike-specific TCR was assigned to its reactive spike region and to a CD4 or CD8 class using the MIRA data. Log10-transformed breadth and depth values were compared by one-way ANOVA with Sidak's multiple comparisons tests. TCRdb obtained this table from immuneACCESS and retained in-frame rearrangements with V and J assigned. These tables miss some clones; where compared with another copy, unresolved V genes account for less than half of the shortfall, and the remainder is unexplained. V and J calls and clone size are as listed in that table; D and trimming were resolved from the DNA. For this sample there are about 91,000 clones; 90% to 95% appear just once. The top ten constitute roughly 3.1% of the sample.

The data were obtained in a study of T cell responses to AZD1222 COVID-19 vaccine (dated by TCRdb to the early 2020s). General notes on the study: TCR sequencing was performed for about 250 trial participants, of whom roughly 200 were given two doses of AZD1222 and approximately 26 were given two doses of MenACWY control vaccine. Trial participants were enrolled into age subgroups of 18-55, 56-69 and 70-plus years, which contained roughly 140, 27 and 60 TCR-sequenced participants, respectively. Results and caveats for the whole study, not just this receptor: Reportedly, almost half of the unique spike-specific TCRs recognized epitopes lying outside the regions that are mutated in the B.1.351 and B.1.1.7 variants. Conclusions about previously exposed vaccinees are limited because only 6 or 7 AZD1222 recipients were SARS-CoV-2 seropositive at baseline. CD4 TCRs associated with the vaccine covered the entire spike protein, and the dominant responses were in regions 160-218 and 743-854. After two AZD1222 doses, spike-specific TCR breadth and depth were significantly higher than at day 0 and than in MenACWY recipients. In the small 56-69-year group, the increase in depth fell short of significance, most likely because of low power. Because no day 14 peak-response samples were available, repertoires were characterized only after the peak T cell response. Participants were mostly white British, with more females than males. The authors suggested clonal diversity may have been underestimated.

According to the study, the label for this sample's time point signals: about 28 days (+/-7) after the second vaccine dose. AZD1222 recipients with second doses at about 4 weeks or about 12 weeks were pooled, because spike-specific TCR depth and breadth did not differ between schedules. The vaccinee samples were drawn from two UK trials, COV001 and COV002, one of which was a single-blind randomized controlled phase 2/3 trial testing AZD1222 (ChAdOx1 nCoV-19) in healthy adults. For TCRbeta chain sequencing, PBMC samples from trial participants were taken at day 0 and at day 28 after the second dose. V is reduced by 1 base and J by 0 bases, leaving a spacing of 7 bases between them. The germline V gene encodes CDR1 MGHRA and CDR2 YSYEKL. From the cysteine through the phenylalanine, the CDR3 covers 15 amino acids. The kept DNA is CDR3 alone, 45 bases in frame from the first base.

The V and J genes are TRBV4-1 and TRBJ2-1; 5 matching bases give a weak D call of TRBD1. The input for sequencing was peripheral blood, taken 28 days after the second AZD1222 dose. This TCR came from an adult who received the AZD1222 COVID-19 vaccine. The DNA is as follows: TGCGCCAGCAGCCAAGGGGGCGACTCCTACAATGAGCAGTTCTTC. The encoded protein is CASSQGGDSYNEQFF.